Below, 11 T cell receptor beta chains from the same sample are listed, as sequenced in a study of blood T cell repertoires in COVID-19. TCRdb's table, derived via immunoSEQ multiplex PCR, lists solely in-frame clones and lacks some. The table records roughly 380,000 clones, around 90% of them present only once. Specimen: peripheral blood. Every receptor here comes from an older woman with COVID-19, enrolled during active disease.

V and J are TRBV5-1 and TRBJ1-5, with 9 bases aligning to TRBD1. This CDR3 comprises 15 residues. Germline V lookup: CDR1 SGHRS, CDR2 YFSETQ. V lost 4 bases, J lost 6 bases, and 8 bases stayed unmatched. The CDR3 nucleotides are TGCGCCAGCAGCCCAGGGACAGGGAACAGTCAGCCCCAGCATTTT. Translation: CASSPGTGNSQPQHF.

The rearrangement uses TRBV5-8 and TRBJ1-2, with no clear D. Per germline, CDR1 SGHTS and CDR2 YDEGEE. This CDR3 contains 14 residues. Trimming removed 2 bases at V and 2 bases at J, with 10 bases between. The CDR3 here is CASSFGELNYGYTF. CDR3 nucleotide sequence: TGTGCCAGCAGCTTTGGAGAGTTAAACTATGGCTACACCTTC.

CDR3 loop: CAWSVKRGFTDTQYF. The CDR3 region has the DNA TGTGCCTGGAGTGTCAAGCGGGGGTTCACAGATACGCAGTATTTT. The gene calls are TRBV30 and TRBJ2-3; TRBD2 matches 8 bases. Germline loops: CDR1 GTSNPN, CDR2 SVGIG (reference sequence). This CDR3 comprises 15 residues. V was clipped by 0 bases and J by 2 bases; unmatched bases: 4.

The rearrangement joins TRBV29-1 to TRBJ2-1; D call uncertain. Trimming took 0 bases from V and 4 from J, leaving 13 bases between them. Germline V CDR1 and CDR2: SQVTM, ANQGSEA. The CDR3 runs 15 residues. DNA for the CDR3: TGCAGCGTTGAAGATCGGCTAGAGAGATACAATGAGCAGTTCTTC. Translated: CSVEDRLERYNEQFF.

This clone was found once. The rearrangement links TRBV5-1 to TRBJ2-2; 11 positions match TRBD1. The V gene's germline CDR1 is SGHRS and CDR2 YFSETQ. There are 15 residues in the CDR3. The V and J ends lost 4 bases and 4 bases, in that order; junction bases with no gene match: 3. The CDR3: CASSPGTGGTGELFF. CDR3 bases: TGCGCCAGCAGCCCGGGGACAGGGGGCACCGGGGAGCTGTTTTTT.

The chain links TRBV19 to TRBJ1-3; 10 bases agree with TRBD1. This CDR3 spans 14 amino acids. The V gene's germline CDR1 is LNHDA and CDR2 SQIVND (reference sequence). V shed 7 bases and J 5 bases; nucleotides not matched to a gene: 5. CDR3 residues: CASTATGGRNTIYF. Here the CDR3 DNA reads TGTGCCAGTACCGCGACAGGGGGCCGAAACACCATATATTTT.

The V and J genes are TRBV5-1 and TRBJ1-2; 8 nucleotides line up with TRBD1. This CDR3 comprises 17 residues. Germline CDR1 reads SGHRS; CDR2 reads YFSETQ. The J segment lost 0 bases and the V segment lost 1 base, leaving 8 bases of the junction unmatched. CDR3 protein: CASSLRAGGEANYGYTF. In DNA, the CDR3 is TGCGCCAGCAGCTTGAGGGCAGGGGGCGAGGCTAACTATGGCTACACCTTC.

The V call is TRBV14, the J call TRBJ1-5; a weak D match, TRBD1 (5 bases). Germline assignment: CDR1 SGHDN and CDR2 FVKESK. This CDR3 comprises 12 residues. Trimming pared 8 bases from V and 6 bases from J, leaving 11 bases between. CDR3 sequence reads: CASSDRGQPQHF. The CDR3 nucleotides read TGTGCCAGCTCTGATAGGGGTCAGCCCCAGCATTTT.

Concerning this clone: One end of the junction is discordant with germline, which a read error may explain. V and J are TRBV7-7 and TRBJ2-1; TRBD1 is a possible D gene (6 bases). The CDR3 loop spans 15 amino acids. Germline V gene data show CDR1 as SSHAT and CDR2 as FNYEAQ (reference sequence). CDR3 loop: CASSLAFGQYNEQFF. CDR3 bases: TGTGCTAGCAGCTTAGCGTTTGGACAGTACAATGAGCAGTTCTTC. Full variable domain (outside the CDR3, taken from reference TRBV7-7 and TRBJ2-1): GAGVSQSPRYKVTKRGQDVTLRCDPISSHATLYWYQQALGQGPEFLTYFNYEAQPDKSGLPSDRFSAERPEGSISTLTIQRTEQRDSAMYRCASSLAFGQYNEQFFGPGTRLTVL.

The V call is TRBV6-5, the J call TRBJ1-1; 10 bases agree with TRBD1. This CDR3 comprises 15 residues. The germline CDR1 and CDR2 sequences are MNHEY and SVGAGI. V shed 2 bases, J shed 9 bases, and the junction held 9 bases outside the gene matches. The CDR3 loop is CASSYQGQGKLQAFF. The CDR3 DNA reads TGTGCCAGCAGTTACCAGGGACAGGGGAAACTTCAAGCTTTCTTT.

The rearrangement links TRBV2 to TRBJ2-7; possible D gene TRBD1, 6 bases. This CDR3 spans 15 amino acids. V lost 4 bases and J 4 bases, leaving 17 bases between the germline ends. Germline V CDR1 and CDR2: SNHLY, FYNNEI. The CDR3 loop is CASSAPRQAKYEQYF. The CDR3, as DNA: TGTGCCAGCAGTGCCCCGCGACAGGCGAAATACGAGCAGTACTTC.